These T cell receptor beta chains were read from a single sample in a study of T-cell reconstitution after alpha-beta-depleted transplantation in children. Each CDR3 protein is one row after TCRdb ran MiXCR on the PCR reads. The table lists roughly 340,000 distinct CDR3 sequences, 15% to 20% of them singletons. This material consisted of PBMCs, mostly from graft donor cells, taken 360 days after TCRalphabeta/CD19-depleted stem cell transplant. The receptors were sampled from a male patient under 10 years old who had a stem cell transplant for acute lymphoblastic leukemia, so the T cells may come from the graft donor. Both conserved end residues are part of each CDR3. D genes are given only for firm matches. Only some rows state a clone size, as once, few, many or a class for expanded clones.

clone size	J gene	D gene	V gene	CDR3 protein	CDR3 DNA
.	TRBJ2-1	TRBD1	TRBV10-3	CAISEGTGGLNEQFF	TGTGCCATCAGTGAAGGCACAGGGGGACTCAATGAGCAGTTCTTC
.	TRBJ2-7	.	TRBV28	CASRGRAENSYEQYF	TGTGCCAGCAGGGGCCGAGCGGAGAACTCCTACGAGCAGTACTTC
.	TRBJ2-3	.	TRBV18	CASSPTNGRAITDTQYF	TGTGCCAGCTCACCAACAAACGGACGAGCTATCACAGATACGCAGTATTTT
.	TRBJ2-5	.	TRBV4-2	CASSIGQSQETQYF	TGTGCCAGCAGCATAGGACAGTCCCAAGAGACCCAGTACTTC
few	TRBJ2-7	TRBD2	TRBV27	CASSLNFPLAGGDYEQYF	TGTGCCAGCAGTTTAAATTTCCCGCTAGCGGGGGGTGACTACGAGCAGTACTTC
many	TRBJ2-4	TRBD2	TRBV6-1	CASSDGLAGGNIQYF	TGTGCCAGCAGTGACGGGCTAGCGGGAGGGAACATTCAGTACTTC
.	TRBJ2-2	.	TRBV3-1	CASRPRNHRNTGELFF	TGTGCCAGCAGGCCAAGGAACCACCGGAACACCGGGGAGCTGTTTTTT
few	TRBJ2-4	.	TRBV4-3	CASSQDRGLAKNIQYF	TGCGCCAGCAGCCAAGATCGAGGACTAGCCAAAAACATTCAGTACTTC
few	TRBJ2-1	TRBD2	TRBV6-2/TRBV6-3	CASSRPRTSGRGNEQFF	TGTGCCAGCAGTCGCCCGAGGACTAGCGGGAGGGGCAATGAGCAGTTCTTC
.	TRBJ2-1	TRBD2	TRBV4-3	CASSQEPAGVSYNEQFF	TGCGCCAGCAGCCAAGAACCAGCGGGAGTTTCCTACAATGAGCAGTTCTTC
few	TRBJ1-1	.	TRBV6-2/TRBV6-3	CASSYLAGDTEAFF	TGTGCCAGCAGTTACCTCGCAGGGGACACTGAAGCTTTCTTT
few	TRBJ2-7	.	TRBV3-1	CASSQRGTASYEQYF	TGTGCCAGCAGCCAACGGGGGACAGCCTCCTACGAGCAGTACTTC
.	TRBJ2-7	TRBD2	TRBV10-2	CASSERSSGRDYEQYF	TGCGCCAGCAGTGAGAGGAGTAGCGGGAGAGACTACGAGCAGTACTTC
few	TRBJ1-5	.	TRBV6-2/TRBV6-3	CASSYVSVVQPQHF	TGTGCCAGCAGTTACGTGTCAGTTGTTCAGCCCCAGCATTTT
.	TRBJ2-1	TRBD1	TRBV5-5	CASSSTGAHNEQFF	TGTGCCAGCAGCTCGACAGGGGCCCACAATGAGCAGTTCTTC
.	TRBJ2-3	.	TRBV6-1	CASSERGGVAQYF	TGTGCCAGCAGTGAAAGGGGGGGGGTGGCGCAGTATTTT
few	TRBJ2-2	.	TRBV12-3/TRBV12-4	CATQIFRGTGELFF	TGTGCCACCCAGATCTTTAGGGGGACCGGGGAGCTGTTTTTT
.	TRBJ2-1	TRBD2	TRBV12-3/TRBV12-4	CASIFQARTSGRLAEQFF	TGTGCCAGCATATTTCAGGCTAGAACTAGCGGGAGATTGGCTGAGCAGTTCTTC